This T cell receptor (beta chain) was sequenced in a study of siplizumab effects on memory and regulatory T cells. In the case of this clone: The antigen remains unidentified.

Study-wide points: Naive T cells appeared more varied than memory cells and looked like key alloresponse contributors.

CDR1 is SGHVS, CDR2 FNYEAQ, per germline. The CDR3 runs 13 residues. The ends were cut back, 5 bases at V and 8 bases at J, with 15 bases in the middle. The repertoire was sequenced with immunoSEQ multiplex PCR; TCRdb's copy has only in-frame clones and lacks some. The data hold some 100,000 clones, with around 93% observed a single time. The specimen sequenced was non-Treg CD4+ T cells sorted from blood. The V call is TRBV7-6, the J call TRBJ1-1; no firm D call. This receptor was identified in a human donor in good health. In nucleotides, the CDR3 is TGTGCCAGCAGCAACGGGGTAGGGTCCGAAGCTTTCTTT. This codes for CASSNGVGSEAFF. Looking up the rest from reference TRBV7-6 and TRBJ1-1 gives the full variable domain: GAGVSQSPRYKVTKRGQDVALRCDPISGHVSLYWYRQALGQGPEFLTYFNYEAQQDKSGLPNDRFSAERPEGSISTLTIQRTEQRDSAMYRCASSNGVGSEAFFGQGTRLTVV.